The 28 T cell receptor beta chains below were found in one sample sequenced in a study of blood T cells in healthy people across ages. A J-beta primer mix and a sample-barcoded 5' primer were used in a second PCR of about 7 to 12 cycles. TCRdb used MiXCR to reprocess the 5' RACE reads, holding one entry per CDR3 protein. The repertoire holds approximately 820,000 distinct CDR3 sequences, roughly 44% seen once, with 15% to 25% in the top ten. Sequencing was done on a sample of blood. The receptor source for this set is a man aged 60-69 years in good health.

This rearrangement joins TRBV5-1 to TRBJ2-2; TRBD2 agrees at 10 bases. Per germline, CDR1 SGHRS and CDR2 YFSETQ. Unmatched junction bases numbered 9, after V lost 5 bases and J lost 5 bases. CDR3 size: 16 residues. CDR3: CASSSTSGARTGELFF. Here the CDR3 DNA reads TGCGCCAGCAGTTCTACTAGCGGGGCCAGGACCGGGGAGCTGTTTTTT.

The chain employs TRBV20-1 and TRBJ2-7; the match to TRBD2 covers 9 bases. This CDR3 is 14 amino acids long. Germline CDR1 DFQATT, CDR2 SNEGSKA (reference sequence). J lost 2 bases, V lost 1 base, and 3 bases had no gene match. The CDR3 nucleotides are TGCAGTGCTAGAGGGGGACTAGCTCCCTACGAGCAGTACTTC. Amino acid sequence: CSARGGLAPYEQYF.

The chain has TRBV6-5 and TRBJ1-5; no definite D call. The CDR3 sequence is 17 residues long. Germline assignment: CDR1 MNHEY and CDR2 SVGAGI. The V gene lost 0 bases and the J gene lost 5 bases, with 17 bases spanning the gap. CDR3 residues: CASSYSRPLTLDQPQHF. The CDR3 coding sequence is TGTGCCAGCAGTTACTCACGACCTTTGACCCTGGATCAGCCCCAGCATTTT.

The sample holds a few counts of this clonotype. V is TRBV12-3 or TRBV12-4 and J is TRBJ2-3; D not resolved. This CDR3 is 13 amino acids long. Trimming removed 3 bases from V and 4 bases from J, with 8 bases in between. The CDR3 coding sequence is TGTGCCAGCAGTTTTTTCACGTCAGATACGCAGTATTTT. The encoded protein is CASSFFTSDTQYF.

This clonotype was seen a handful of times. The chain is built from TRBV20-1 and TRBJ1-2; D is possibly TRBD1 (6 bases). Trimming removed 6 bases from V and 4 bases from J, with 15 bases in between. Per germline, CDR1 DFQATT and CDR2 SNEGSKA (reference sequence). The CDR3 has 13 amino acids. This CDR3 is CSANHRDTYGYTF. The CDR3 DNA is TGCAGTGCCAACCACCGGGACACCTATGGCTACACCTTC.

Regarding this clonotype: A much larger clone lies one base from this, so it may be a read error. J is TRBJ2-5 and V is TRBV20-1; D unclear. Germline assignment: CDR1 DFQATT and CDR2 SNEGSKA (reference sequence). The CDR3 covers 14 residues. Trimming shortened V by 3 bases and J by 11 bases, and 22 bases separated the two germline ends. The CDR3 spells CSARGRPMTYGQYF. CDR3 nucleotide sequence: TGCAGTGCTAGGGGCAGGCCGATGACTTACGGGCAGTACTTC.

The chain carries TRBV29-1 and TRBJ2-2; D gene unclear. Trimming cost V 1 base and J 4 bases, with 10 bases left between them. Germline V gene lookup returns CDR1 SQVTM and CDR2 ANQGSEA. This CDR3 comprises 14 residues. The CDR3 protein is CSVEVGQSTGELFF. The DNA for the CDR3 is TGCAGCGTTGAAGTGGGCCAGAGCACCGGGGAGCTGTTTTTT.

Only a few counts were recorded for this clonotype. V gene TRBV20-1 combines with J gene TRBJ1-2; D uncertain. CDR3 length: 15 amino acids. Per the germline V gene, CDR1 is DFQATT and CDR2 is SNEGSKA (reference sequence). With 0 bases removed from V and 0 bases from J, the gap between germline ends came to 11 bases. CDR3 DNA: TGCAGTGCTAGAGATTCAAACGGAGCTAACTATGGCTACACCTTC. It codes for CSARDSNGANYGYTF.

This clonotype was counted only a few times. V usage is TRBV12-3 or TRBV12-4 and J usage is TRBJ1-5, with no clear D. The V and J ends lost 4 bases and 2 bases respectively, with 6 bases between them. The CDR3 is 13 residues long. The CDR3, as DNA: TGTGCCAGCAGTTCGGACGGCAATCAGCCCCAGCATTTT. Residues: CASSSDGNQPQHF.

CDR3 DNA sequence: TGTGCCAGCAGCCCTTCACAGGGGACCTACGAGCAGTACTTC. Its translation: CASSPSQGTYEQYF. The chain links TRBV3-1 to TRBJ2-7; 7 bases agree with TRBD1. There are 14 residues in the CDR3. The germline V gene has CDR1 LGHDT and CDR2 YNNKEL (reference sequence). V shed 4 bases and J 2 bases; nucleotides not matched to a gene: 5.

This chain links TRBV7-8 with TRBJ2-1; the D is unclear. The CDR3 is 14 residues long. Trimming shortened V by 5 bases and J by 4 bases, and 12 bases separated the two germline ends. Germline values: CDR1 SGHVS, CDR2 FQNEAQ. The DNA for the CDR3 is TGTGCCAGCAGCCGTCATGGGGAATACAATGAGCAGTTCTTC. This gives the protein CASSRHGEYNEQFF.

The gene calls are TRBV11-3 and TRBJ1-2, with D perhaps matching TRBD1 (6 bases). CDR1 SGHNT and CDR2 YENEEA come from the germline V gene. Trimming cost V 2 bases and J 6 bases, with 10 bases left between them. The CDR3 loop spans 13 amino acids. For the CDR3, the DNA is TGTGCCAGCAGCTTACCAGGGGATAATGGCTACACCTTC. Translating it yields CASSLPGDNGYTF.

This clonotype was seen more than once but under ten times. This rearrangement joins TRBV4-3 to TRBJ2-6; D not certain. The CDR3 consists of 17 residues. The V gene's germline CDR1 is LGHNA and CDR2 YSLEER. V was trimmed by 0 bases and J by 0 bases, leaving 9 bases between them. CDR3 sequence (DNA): TGCGCCAGCAGCCAAGATCGTAGGGACTCTGGGGCCAACGTCCTGACTTTC. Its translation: CASSQDRRDSGANVLTF.

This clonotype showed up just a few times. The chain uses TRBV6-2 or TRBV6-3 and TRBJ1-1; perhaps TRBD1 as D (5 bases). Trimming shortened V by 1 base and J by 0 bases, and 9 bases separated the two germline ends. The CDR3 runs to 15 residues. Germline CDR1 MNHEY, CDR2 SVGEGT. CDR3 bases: TGTGCCAGCAGTTACTGGTCGGGGGTGAACACTGAAGCTTTCTTT. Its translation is CASSYWSGVNTEAFF.

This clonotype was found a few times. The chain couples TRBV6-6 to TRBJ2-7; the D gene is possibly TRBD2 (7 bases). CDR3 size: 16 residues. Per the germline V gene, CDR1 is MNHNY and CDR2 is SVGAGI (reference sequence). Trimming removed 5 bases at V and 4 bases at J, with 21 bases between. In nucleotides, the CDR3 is TGTGCCAGCAGTAACCCTATTGAACGGGGGGCTTACGAGCAGTACTTC. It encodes CASSNPIERGAYEQYF.

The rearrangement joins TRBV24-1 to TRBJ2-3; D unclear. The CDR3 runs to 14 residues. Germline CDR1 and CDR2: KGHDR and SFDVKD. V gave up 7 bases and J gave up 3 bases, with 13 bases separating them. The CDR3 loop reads CATSTPTGTDTQYF. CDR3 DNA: TGTGCCACCAGCACCCCCACCGGGACAGATACGCAGTATTTT.

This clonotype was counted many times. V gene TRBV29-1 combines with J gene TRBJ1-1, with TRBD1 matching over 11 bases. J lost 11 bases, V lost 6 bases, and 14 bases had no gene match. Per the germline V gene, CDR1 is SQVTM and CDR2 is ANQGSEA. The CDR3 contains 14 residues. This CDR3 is CSVDRGTGGRRAFF. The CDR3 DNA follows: TGCAGCGTGGACCGTGGGACAGGGGGACGCAGGGCTTTCTTT. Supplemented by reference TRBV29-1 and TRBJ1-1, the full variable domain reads SAVISQKPSRDICQRGTSLTIQCQVDSQVTMMFWYRQQPGQSLTLIATANQGSEATYESGFVIDKFPISRPNLTFSTLTVSNMSPEDSSIYLCSVDRGTGGRRAFFGQGTRLTVV.

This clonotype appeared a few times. CDR3: CASSPSRQGADGYTF. CDR3 nucleotide sequence: TGTGCCAGCTCACCTTCGCGACAGGGGGCGGATGGCTACACCTTC. The chain is built from TRBV18 and TRBJ1-2; the match to TRBD1 covers 10 bases. This CDR3 spans 15 amino acids. Losses at the gene ends were 3 bases for V and 6 bases for J; bases not matched to a gene: 7. Germline V gene data show CDR1 as KGHSH and CDR2 as LQKENI.

This CDR3 is CASSVSVTGELFF. DNA of the CDR3: TGCGCCAGCAGCGTATCTGTGACCGGGGAGCTGTTTTTT. This chain links TRBV5-1 with TRBJ2-2; D remains ambiguous. V was cut by 4 bases and J by 5 bases, with 9 bases left in between. CDR1 SGHRS and CDR2 YFSETQ come from the germline V gene. The CDR3 runs to 13 residues.

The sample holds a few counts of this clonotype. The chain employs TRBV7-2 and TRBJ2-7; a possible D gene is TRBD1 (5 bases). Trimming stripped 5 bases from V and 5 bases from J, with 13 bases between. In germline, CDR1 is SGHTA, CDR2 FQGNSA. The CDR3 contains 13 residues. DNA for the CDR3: TGTGCCAGCAGCAAACTGATAGGGGACGAGCAGTACTTC. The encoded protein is CASSKLIGDEQYF.

DNA for the CDR3: TGTGCCAGCAGTTACTCTTGGACGGGAAATTCACCCCTCCACTTT. Amino acid sequence: CASSYSWTGNSPLHF. The gene calls are TRBV6-6 and TRBJ1-6; no definite D call. V was clipped by 0 bases and J by 7 bases, with 10 bases between them. Germline CDR1 MNHNY, CDR2 SVGAGI (reference sequence). The CDR3 runs to 15 residues.

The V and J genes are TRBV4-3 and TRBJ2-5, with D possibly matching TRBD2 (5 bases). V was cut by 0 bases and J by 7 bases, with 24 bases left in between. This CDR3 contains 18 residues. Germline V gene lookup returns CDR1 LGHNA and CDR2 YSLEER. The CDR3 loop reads CASSQDPHLYSAEGTQYF. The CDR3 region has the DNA TGCGCCAGCAGCCAAGATCCTCATCTTTACTCAGCCGAGGGGACCCAGTACTTC.

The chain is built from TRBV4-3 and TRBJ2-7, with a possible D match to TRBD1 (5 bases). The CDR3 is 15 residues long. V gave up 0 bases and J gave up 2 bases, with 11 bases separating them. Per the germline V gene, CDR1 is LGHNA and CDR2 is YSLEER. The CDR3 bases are TGCGCCAGCAGCCAAGATCTTCCAGGGACCTACGAGCAGTACTTC. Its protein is CASSQDLPGTYEQYF.

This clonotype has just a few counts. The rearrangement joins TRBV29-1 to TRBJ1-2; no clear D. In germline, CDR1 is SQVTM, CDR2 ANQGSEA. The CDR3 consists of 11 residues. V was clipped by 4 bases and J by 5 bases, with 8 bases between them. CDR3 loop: CSVAAKYGYTF. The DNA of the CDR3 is TGCAGCGTTGCGGCAAAGTATGGCTACACCTTC.

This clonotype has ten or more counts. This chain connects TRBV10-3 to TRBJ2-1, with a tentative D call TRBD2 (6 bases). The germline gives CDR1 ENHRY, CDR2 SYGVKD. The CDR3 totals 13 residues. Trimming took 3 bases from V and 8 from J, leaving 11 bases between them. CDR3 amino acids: CAISDGASDEQFF. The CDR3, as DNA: TGTGCCATCAGTGATGGGGCTAGCGATGAGCAGTTCTTC.

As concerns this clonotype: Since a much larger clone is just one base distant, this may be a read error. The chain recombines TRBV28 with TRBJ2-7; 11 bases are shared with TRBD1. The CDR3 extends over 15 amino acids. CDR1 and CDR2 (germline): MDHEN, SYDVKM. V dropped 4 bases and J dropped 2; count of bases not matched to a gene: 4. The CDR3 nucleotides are TGTGCCAGCAGTTCCGTGGGACAGGGGGCCTACGAGCAGTACTTC. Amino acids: CASSSVGQGAYEQYF.

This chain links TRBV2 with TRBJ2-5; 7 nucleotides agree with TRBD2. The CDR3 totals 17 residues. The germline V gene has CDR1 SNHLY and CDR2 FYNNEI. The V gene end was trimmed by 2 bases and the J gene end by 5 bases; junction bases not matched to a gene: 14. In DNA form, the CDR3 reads TGTGCCAGCAGTGAATCATTTCGGACTAGTGTCTTGGAGACCCAGTACTTC. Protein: CASSESFRTSVLETQYF.

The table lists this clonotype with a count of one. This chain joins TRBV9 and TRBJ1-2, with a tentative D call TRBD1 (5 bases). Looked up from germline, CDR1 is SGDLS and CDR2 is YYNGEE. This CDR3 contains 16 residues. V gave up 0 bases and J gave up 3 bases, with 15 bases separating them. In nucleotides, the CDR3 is TGTGCCAGCAGCGTAGCTCCAGTGGGGGGTGACTATGGCTACACCTTC. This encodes CASSVAPVGGDYGYTF.